This is a list of T cell receptor beta chains from one sample in a study of blood T cell repertoires in COVID-19. Only in-frame clones appear in the TCRdb table, and some are missing; sequencing was by immunoSEQ multiplex PCR. In the table there are hundreds of thousands of clones, roughly nine tenths of which are singletons. The specimen was PBMCs or T cells enriched from blood (not recorded which). The receptors were gathered from a man aged 55-75 years who had recovered from COVID-19. CDR3s include the opening cysteine and the closing phenylalanine or tryptophan. The order of the fields is V gene, CDR3 length, J gene, D gene, clone size, CDR3 DNA, CDR3 protein. D genes are given only for firm matches. Only part of the rows carry a size: once, few, many, or a class if the clone is expanded.

V: TRBV28; length: 15; J: TRBJ2-7; D: TRBD2; size: -; DNA: TGTGCCAGCAGTATAACTAGCGGAATCTCCTACGAGCAGTACTTC; CDR3: CASSITSGISYEQYF
V: TRBV6-5; length: 14; J: TRBJ1-3; D: -; size: -; DNA: TGTGCCAGCAGTTACTCGACTGGTGGCGACACCATATATTTT; CDR3: CASSYSTGGDTIYF
V: TRBV7-9; length: 16; J: TRBJ2-3; D: TRBD1; size: once; DNA: TGTGCCAGCAGCTTAGAGGGGGACAGGAGCACAGATACGCAGTATTTT; CDR3: CASSLEGDRSTDTQYF
V: TRBV30; length: 16; J: TRBJ2-3; D: TRBD2; size: -; DNA: TGTGCCTGGAGTCCGCAACGGGAGGAACAGGCAGATACGCAGTATTTT; CDR3: CAWSPQREEQADTQYF
V: TRBV20-1; length: 14; J: TRBJ1-5; D: -; size: -; DNA: TGCAGTGCTAGTACGGCAGGCACTAATCAGCCCCAGCATTTT; CDR3: CSASTAGTNQPQHF
V: TRBV11-3; length: 13; J: TRBJ2-2; D: TRBD2; size: -; DNA: TGTGCCAGCCGAGCGGGAGTAAACGGGGAGCTGTTTTTT; CDR3: CASRAGVNGELFF
V: TRBV27; length: 15; J: TRBJ1-2; D: TRBD1; size: -; DNA: TGTGCCAGCACCCAGGACAGGGAGGGCCACTATGGCTACACCTTC; CDR3: CASTQDREGHYGYTF
V: TRBV7-9; length: 15; J: TRBJ1-4; D: -; size: -; DNA: TGTGCCAGCAGCTTAGGGACAGCAACTAATGAAAAACTGTTTTTT; CDR3: CASSLGTATNEKLFF
V: TRBV6-5; length: 15; J: TRBJ2-3; D: TRBD2; size: -; DNA: TGTGCCAGCAGTTATGAGCGGGAGAGTACAGATACGCAGTATTTT; CDR3: CASSYERESTDTQYF
V: TRBV2; length: 14; J: TRBJ1-2; D: TRBD1; size: -; DNA: TGTGCCAGCATGCGGGACAGGGAGGTCTATGGCTACACCTTC; CDR3: CASMRDREVYGYTF
V: TRBV7-2; length: 14; J: TRBJ2-3; D: -; size: -; DNA: TGTGCCAGCAGCTTAGGAGTTAGCACAGATACGCAGTATTTT; CDR3: CASSLGVSTDTQYF
V: TRBV6-5; length: 14; J: TRBJ2-1; D: TRBD2; size: -; DNA: TGTGCCAGCAGGCACGGGACTAGCGTGAATGAGCAGTTCTTC; CDR3: CASRHGTSVNEQFF
V: TRBV29-1; length: 13; J: TRBJ2-7; D: -; size: -; DNA: TGCAGCGTTGTGCAACGCTACTCCTACGAGCAGTACTTC; CDR3: CSVVQRYSYEQYF
V: TRBV27; length: 14; J: TRBJ2-7; D: TRBD1; size: -; DNA: TGTGCCAGCAGTCGGGGACAGGCTTCCTACGAGCAGTACTTC; CDR3: CASSRGQASYEQYF
V: TRBV7-6; length: 13; J: TRBJ2-1; D: -; size: few; DNA: TGTGCCAGCAGCTTAAGATCGGACAATGAGCAGTTCTTC; CDR3: CASSLRSDNEQFF
V: TRBV5-1; length: 14; J: TRBJ2-3; D: -; size: -; DNA: TGCGCCAGCAGCTTGCTGCGGAGTGGGGATACGCAGTATTTT; CDR3: CASSLLRSGDTQYF
V: TRBV6-1; length: 15; J: TRBJ1-6; D: -; size: -; DNA: TGTGCCAGCAGTGATAAGAGCTCCTATAATTCACCCCTCCACTTT; CDR3: CASSDKSSYNSPLHF
V: TRBV5-1; length: 17; J: TRBJ1-4; D: -; size: -; DNA: TGCGCCAGCAGCTCTCTTAACAGGGCGGCAACTAATGAAAAACTGTTTTTT; CDR3: CASSSLNRAATNEKLFF
V: TRBV2; length: 15; J: TRBJ1-1; D: TRBD1; size: -; DNA: TGTGCCAGCAGTGAAGCCTACAGGGGAGGAACTGAAGCTTTCTTT; CDR3: CASSEAYRGGTEAFF
V: TRBV5-1; length: 15; J: TRBJ2-1; D: TRBD1; size: -; DNA: TGCGCCAGCAGCGACGGGACAGGGGCGCTCAATGAGCAGTTCTTC; CDR3: CASSDGTGALNEQFF
V: TRBV10-2; length: 13; J: TRBJ2-7; D: -; size: -; DNA: TGCGCCAGCGGACTCCTTGGCTCCTACGAGCAGTACTTC; CDR3: CASGLLGSYEQYF
V: TRBV29-1; length: 13; J: TRBJ1-5; D: -; size: -; DNA: TGCAGCGCGGCACCGGGGGGCAATCAGCCCCAGCATTTT; CDR3: CSAAPGGNQPQHF
V: TRBV7-9; length: 16; J: TRBJ2-5; D: -; size: -; DNA: TGTGCCAGCATGCTTGGAGCGGGCCAAGGGGAAGAGACCCAGTACTTC; CDR3: CASMLGAGQGEETQYF
V: TRBV6-5; length: 14; J: TRBJ1-2; D: TRBD1; size: -; DNA: TGTGCCAGCAGTCGGGACAGGGGGCTAGGAGGCTACACCTTC; CDR3: CASSRDRGLGGYTF
V: TRBV5-6; length: 13; J: TRBJ1-2; D: -; size: -; DNA: TGTGCCAGCAGCCAAGGGACATTTCCTGGCTACACCTTC; CDR3: CASSQGTFPGYTF
V: TRBV6-2/TRBV6-3; length: 13; J: TRBJ2-1; D: -; size: -; DNA: TGTGCCAGCAGCACCACAGGGAACGGGGAGCAGTTCTTC; CDR3: CASSTTGNGEQFF
V: TRBV15; length: 18; J: TRBJ2-3; D: TRBD1; size: -; DNA: TGTGCCACCAGCAGAGCTAGGGACAGGGGGCTTCTGGCAGATACGCAGTATTTT; CDR3: CATSRARDRGLLADTQYF
V: TRBV27; length: 15; J: TRBJ2-7; D: -; size: -; DNA: TGTGCCAGCAGTTTATCCCCCCGGGGGTCCTACGAGCAGTACTTC; CDR3: CASSLSPRGSYEQYF
V: TRBV9; length: 16; J: TRBJ2-1; D: -; size: -; DNA: TGTGCCAGCAGCGTGTTTACAGGGTATGGGGACAATGAGCAGTTCTTC; CDR3: CASSVFTGYGDNEQFF
V: TRBV3-1/TRBV3-2; length: 14; J: TRBJ2-5; D: TRBD1; size: -; DNA: TGTGCCAGCAGCCAAAACAGGGGTGGTTGGACCCAGTACTTC; CDR3: CASSQNRGGWTQYF
V: TRBV28; length: 17; J: TRBJ2-7; D: -; size: -; DNA: TGTGCCAGCAGTCCCGTCGGGTTGTCCGCGGCCCTCGCCGAGCAGTACTTC; CDR3: CASSPVGLSAALAEQYF
V: TRBV27; length: 19; J: TRBJ2-2; D: TRBD1; size: -; DNA: TGTGCCAGCAAAAAGGGACAGGGTTATTTTAGCGGGAACACCGGGGAGCTGTTTTTT; CDR3: CASKKGQGYFSGNTGELFF
V: TRBV27; length: 14; J: TRBJ1-5; D: TRBD1; size: -; DNA: TGTGCCAGCAGTCCTGGACAGGGTCGTTGGCCCCAGCATTTT; CDR3: CASSPGQGRWPQHF
V: TRBV3-1/TRBV3-2; length: 13; J: TRBJ1-2; D: -; size: -; DNA: TGTGCCAGCAGCCAAACCCGACAGAATGGCTACACCTTC; CDR3: CASSQTRQNGYTF
V: TRBV11-2; length: 14; J: TRBJ2-1; D: TRBD2; size: once; DNA: TGTGCCAGCAGCGAGGGACTAGCGGGAGAAAGTTGGTTCTTC; CDR3: CASSEGLAGESWFF
V: TRBV6-4; length: 17; J: TRBJ2-7; D: -; size: -; DNA: TGTGCCAGCAGTGAGGACCCGTTTAGGAGGCTAGCCTACGAGCAGTACTTC; CDR3: CASSEDPFRRLAYEQYF
V: TRBV11-2; length: 14; J: TRBJ2-7; D: TRBD1; size: -; DNA: TGTGCCAGCATCCAGGACAGGGGGCAAGACGAGCAGTACTTC; CDR3: CASIQDRGQDEQYF